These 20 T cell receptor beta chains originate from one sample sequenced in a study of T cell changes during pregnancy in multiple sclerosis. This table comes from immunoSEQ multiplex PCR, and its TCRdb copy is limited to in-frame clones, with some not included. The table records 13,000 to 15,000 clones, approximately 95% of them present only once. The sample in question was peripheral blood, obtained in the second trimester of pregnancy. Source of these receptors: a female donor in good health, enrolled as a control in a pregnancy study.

CDR3 bases: TGTGCCAGTAGTATAGGAAGTACAGAGAACTATGGCTACACCTTC. Its translation: CASSIGSTENYGYTF. The chain carries TRBV19 and TRBJ1-2; D is uncertain. The CDR3 sequence is 15 residues long. Between the trimmed V and J ends, which lost 1 base and 2 bases, there was a span of 11 bases. CDR1 is LNHDA and CDR2 is SQIVND in the germline V gene (reference sequence). Filled out from reference TRBV19 and TRBJ1-2, the complete variable domain reads DGGITQSPKYLFRKEGQNVTLSCEQNLNHDAMYWYRQDPGQGLRLIYYSQIVNDFQKGDIAEGYSVSREKKESFPLTVTSAQKNPTAFYLCASSIGSTENYGYTFGSGTRLTVV.

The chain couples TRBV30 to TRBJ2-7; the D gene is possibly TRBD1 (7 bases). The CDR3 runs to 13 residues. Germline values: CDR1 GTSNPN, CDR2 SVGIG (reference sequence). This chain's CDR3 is CACGGTASYEQYF. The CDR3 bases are TGTGCATGTGGCGGGACAGCCTCCTACGAGCAGTACTTC.

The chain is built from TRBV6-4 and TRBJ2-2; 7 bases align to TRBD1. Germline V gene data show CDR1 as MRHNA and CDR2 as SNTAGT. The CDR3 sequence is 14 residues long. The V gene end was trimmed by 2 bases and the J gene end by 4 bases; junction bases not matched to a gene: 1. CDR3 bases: TGTGCCAGCAGTGACGGGACAGTCACCGGGGAGCTGTTTTTT. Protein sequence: CASSDGTVTGELFF.

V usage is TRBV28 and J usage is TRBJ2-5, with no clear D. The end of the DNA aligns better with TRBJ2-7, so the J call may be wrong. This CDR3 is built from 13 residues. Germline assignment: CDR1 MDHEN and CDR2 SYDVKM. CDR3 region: CASSPPKTYEQYF. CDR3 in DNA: TGTGCCAGCAGTCCCCCGAAAACCTACGAGCAGTACTTC.

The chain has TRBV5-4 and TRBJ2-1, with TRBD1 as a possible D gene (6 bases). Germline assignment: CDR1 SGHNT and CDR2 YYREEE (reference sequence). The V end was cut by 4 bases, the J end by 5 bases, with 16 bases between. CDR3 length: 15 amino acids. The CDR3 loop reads CASSPVAGAHNEQFF. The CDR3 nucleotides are TGTGCCAGCAGCCCAGTAGCAGGGGCGCACAATGAGCAGTTCTTC.

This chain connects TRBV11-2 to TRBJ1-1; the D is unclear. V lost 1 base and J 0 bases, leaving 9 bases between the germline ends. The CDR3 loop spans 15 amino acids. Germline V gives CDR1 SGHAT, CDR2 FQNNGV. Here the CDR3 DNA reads TGTGCCAGCAGCTTAGTACAATTATTGAACACTGAAGCTTTCTTT. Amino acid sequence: CASSLVQLLNTEAFF.

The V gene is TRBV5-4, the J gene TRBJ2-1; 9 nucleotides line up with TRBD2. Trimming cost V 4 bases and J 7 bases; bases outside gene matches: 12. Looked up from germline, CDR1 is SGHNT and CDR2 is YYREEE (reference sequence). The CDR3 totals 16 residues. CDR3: CASSTLSGGPGNEQFF. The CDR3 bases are TGTGCCAGCAGCACTTTAAGCGGGGGGCCGGGTAATGAGCAGTTCTTC.

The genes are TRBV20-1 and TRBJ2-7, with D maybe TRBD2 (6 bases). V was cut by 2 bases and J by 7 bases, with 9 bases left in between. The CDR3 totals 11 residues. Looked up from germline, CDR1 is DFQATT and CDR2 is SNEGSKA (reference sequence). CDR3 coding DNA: TGCAGTGCTAGACTAGCGAGGGAGCAGTACTTC. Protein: CSARLAREQYF.

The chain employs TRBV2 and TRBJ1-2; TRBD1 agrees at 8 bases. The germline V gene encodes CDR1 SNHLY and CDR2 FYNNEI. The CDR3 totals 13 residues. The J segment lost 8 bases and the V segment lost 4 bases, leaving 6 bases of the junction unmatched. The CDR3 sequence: CASSGQGARGYTF. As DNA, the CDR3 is TGTGCCAGCAGTGGGCAGGGGGCTAGGGGCTACACCTTC.

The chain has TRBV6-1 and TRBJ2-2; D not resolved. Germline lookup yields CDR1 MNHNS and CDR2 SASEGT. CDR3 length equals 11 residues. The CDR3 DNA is TGTATAGCAGAGAACACCGGGGAGCTGTTTTTT. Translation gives CIAENTGELFF.

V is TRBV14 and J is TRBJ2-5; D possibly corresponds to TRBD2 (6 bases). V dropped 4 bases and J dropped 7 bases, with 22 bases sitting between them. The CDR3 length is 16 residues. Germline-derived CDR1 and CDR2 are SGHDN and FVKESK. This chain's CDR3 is CASSRPRGLGDRTQYF. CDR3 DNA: TGTGCCAGCAGCCGGCCTCGGGGACTCGGTGATAGGACCCAGTACTTC.

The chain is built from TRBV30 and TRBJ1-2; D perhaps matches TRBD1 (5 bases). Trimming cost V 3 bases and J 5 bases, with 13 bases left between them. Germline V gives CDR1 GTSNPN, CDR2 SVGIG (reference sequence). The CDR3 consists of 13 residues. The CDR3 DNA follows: TGTGCCTGGAGGGGCAGGGCCACTTATGGCTACACCTTC. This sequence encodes CAWRGRATYGYTF.

The CDR3 DNA is TGCAGCGGTGCCGGGACAGTTCTTTCCGAGCAGTACTTC. Translated, it gives CSGAGTVLSEQYF. V is TRBV29-1 and J is TRBJ2-7, with TRBD1 matching 7 bases. CDR1 SQVTM and CDR2 ANQGSEA come from the germline V gene. The CDR3 runs 13 residues. The ends lost 7 bases at V and 6 bases at J; junction bases unmatched: 12.

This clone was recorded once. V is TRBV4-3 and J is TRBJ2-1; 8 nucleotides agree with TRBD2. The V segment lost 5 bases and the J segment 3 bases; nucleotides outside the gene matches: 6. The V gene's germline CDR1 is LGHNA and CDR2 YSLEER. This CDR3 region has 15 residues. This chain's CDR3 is CASSARSGGYNEQFF. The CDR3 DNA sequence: TGCGCCAGCAGCGCTCGGAGCGGGGGCTACAATGAGCAGTTCTTC.

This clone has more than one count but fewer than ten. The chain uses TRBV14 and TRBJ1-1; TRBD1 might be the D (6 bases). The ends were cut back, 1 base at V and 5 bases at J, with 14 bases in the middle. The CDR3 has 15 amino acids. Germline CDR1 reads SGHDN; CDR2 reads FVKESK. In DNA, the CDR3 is TGTGCCAGCAGCCAAGCCAGGGGAAGGAGGACTGAAGCTTTCTTT. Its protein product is CASSQARGRRTEAFF.

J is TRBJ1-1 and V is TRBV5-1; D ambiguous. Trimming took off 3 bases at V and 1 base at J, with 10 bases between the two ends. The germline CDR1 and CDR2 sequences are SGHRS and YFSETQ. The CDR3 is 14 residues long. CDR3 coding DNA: TGCGCCAGCAGCTCCCAAACCAGGAACACTGAAGCTTTCTTT. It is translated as CASSSQTRNTEAFF.

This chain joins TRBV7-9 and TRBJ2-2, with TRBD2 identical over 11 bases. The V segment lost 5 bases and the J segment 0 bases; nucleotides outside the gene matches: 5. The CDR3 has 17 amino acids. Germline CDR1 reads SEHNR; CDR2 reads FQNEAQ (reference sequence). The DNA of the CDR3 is TGTGCCAGCAGCAATCTAGCGGGGGGCACGAACACCGGGGAGCTGTTTTTT. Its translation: CASSNLAGGTNTGELFF.

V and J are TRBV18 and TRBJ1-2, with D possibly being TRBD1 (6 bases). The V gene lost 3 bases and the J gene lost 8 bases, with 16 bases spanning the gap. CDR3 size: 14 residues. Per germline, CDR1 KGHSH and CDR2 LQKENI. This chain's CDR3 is CASSPVEGGEGYTF. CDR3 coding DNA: TGTGCCAGCTCACCTGTCGAAGGGGGAGAAGGCTACACCTTC. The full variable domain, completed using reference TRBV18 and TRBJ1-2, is NAGVMQNPRHLVRRRGQEARLRCSPMKGHSHVYWYRQLPEEGLKFMVYLQKENIIDESGMPKERFSAEFPKEGPSILRIQQVVRGDSAAYFCASSPVEGGEGYTFGSGTRLTVV.

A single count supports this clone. CDR3 region: CASSPPVGSGRTYNEQFF. DNA for the CDR3: TGTGCCAGCAGCCCCCCAGTGGGGAGCGGGAGGACCTACAATGAGCAGTTCTTC. J is TRBJ2-1 and V is TRBV27, with TRBD2 matching 9 bases. The CDR3 length is 18 residues. The germline CDR1 and CDR2 sequences are MNHEY and SMNVEV (reference sequence). Trimming at V came to 6 bases and at J to 2 bases, leaving 14 bases not matched to a gene.

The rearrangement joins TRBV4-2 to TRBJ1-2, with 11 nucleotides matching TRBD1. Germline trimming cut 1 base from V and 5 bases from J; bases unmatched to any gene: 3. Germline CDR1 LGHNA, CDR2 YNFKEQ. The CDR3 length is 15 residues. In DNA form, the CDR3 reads TGTGCCAGCAGCCAAGTAGGGGACAGGGGGTATGGCTACACCTTC. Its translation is CASSQVGDRGYGYTF.